This T cell receptor beta chain was profiled in a study of blood T cell repertoires in COVID-19. Clones were sequenced by immunoSEQ multiplex PCR, and TCRdb holds only the in-frame ones, with some missing. Found here are around 260,000 clones, 80% to 85% of them singletons; the top ten hold 15% to 19%. Germline assignment: CDR1 SGHRS and CDR2 YFSETQ. This CDR3 spans 14 amino acids. V lost 4 bases, J lost 3 bases, and 4 bases stayed unmatched. The sequenced sample was peripheral blood. V is TRBV5-1 and J is TRBJ1-3, with 7 positions matching TRBD1. The sequence was obtained from a person aged 70 to 79 with COVID-19, enrolled during active disease. The CDR3 sequence is CASSPDRVGNTIYF. The CDR3 region has the DNA TGCGCCAGCAGCCCCGACAGGGTTGGAAACACCATATATTTT. The full variable domain, its missing parts supplied by reference TRBV5-1 and TRBJ1-3, is KAGVTQTPRYLIKTRGQQVTLSCSPISGHRSVSWYQQTPGQGLQFLFEYFSETQRNKGNFPGRFSGRQFSNSRSEMNVSTLELGDSALYLCASSPDRVGNTIYFGEGSWLTVV.